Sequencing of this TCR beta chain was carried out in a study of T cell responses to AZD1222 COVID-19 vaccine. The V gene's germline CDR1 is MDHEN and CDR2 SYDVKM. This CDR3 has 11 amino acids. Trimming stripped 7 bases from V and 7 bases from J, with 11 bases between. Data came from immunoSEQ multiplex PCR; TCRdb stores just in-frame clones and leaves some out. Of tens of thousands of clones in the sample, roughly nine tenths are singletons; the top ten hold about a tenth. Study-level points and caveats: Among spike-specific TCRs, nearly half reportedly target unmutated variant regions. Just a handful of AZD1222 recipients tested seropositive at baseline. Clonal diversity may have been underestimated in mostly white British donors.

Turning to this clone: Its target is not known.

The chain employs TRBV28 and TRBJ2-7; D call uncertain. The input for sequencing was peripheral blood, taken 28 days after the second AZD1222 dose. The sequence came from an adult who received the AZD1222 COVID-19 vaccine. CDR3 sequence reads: CASNSQREQYF. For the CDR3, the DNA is TGTGCCAGCAACTCTCAGAGGGAGCAGTACTTC. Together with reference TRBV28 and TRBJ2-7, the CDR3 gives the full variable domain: DVKVTQSSRYLVKRTGEKVFLECVQDMDHENMFWYRQDPGLGLRLIYFSYDVKMKEKGDIPEGYSVSREKKERFSLILESASTNQTSMYLCASNSQREQYFGPGTRLTVT.